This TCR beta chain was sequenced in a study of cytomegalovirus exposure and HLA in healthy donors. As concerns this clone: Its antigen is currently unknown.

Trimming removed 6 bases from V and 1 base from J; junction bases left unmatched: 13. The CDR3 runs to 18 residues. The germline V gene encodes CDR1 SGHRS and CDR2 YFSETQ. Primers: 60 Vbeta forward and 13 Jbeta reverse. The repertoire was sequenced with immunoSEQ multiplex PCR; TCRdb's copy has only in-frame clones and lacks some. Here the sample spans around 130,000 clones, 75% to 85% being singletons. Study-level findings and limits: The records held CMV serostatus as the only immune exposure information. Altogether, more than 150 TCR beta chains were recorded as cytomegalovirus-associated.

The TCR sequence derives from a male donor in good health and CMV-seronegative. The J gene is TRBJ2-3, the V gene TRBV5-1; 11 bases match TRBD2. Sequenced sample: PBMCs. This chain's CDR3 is CASTRTLLAGGGTDTQYF. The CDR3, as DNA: TGCGCCAGCACCAGAACCCTCCTAGCGGGGGGAGGCACAGATACGCAGTATTTT.